This TCR beta chain was observed in a study of Ad26.COV2.S vaccination and SARS-CoV-2 variants. Treatment described: around 19 received Ad26.COV2.S at low or high dose, single or two shots; about 5 received placebo; per-sample allocation not given. At day 63 after the first vaccine or placebo injection, samples were drawn. Donation came from an adult in Boston who was aged 18-55 years. With respect to this clone: Its antigen is unknown.

Whole-study findings and limits: Estimates derived from TCR breadth and depth analyses may have underestimated total T cell responses.

Germline V gives CDR1 MDHEN, CDR2 SYDVKM. CDR3 length: 12 amino acids. Trimming took 7 bases from V and 6 from J, leaving 13 bases between them. Profiled with immunoSEQ multiplex PCR; TCRdb holds only in-frame clones, not every one. The table lists more than 300,000 clones, around 88% of them singletons. The rearrangement links TRBV28 to TRBJ2-7; the D gene is possibly TRBD1 (6 bases). The sample consisted of peripheral blood, taken in a trial of Ad26.COV2.S vaccine versus placebo. This clonotype originated in a person between 18 and 59 years old who received the Ad26.COV2.S COVID-19 vaccine or a placebo. DNA of the CDR3: TGTGCCAGCAATAACAGGGTCGGCGAGCAGTACTTC. Protein sequence: CASNNRVGEQYF.